This record concerns one T cell receptor (beta chain) sequence. Its matching antigen is unknown. The entry originates in a study of T cell responses to AZD1222 COVID-19 vaccine. The table came from immunoSEQ multiplex PCR; TCRdb's copy has only in-frame clones and leaves some out. The table lists approximately 98,000 clones, approximately 89% of them singletons. Germline V gene data show CDR1 as KGHSY and CDR2 as FQNENV. Trimming cost V 1 base and J 0 bases, with 10 bases left between them. The CDR3 runs to 16 residues. Study results and caveats: Seropositive status at baseline applied to only 6 or 7 AZD1222 recipients. Clonal diversity was possibly underestimated; the donors were predominantly white British and more often female. Spike-specific TCR breadth and depth went up after people got two AZD1222 doses. Of spike-specific TCRs, nearly half reportedly target regions left unmutated in variants.

Sequences were derived from peripheral blood, sampled on day 0 of MenACWY control vaccination. The V call is TRBV16, the J call TRBJ1-3; D is possibly TRBD1 (5 bases). The receptor was isolated from an adult in good health. In DNA, the CDR3 is TGTGCCAGCAGCCAATTTAGGACATCCTCTGGAAACACCATATATTTT. Its translation: CASSQFRTSSGNTIYF.